This is a list of T cell receptor beta chains from one sample in a study of shared clonotypes between healthy human individuals. Clones were read by immunoSEQ multiplex PCR, and TCRdb kept only the in-frame ones, dropping some. This sample has around 2,000,000 clones, with less than 95% found just once. The material sequenced was naive CD8+ T cells sorted from blood. Receptors were obtained from a man between 18 and 29 years old in good health. CDR3s include the opening cysteine and the closing phenylalanine or tryptophan. A D gene is named only where the DNA matches it firmly. The listing skips clone size in some rows; elsewhere it reads once, few, many or a size class.

d_call j_call v_call cdr3_length clone_size cdr3_aa cdr3_nt
. TRBJ2-5 TRBV29-1 12 . CSVVGSEETQYF TGCAGCGTTGTCGGCAGTGAGGAGACCCAGTACTTC
. TRBJ2-1 TRBV4-1 13 once CASSQDNSAEQFF TGCGCCAGCAGCCAAGATAATTCCGCTGAGCAGTTCTTC
. TRBJ2-7 TRBV27 14 . CASSDGLLSYEQYF TGTGCCAGCAGTGACGGACTCCTCTCCTACGAGCAGTACTTC
. TRBJ2-7 TRBV4-3 14 . CASSQRQGPLEQYF TGCGCCAGCAGCCAGCGGCAGGGCCCCCTCGAGCAGTACTTC
TRBD2 TRBJ2-7 TRBV9 14 . CASSVGLAGVEQYF TGTGCCAGCAGCGTGGGACTAGCGGGGGTCGAGCAGTACTTC
. TRBJ1-2 TRBV5-6 15 . CASSFSDGTNYGYTF TGTGCCAGCAGCTTCTCTGACGGGACTAACTATGGCTACACCTTC
. TRBJ2-7 TRBV13 15 . CASSFGITELYEQYF TGTGCCAGCAGCTTTGGGATTACCGAGCTCTACGAGCAGTACTTC
TRBD1 TRBJ1-1 TRBV27 13 . CASSWTGTTEAFF TGTGCCAGCAGTTGGACAGGAACAACTGAAGCTTTCTTT
. TRBJ2-3 TRBV10-1 13 . CASSEASVDTQYF TGCGCCAGCAGTGAGGCTAGCGTGGATACGCAGTATTTT
. TRBJ2-1 TRBV5-6 14 . CASSLQGTYNEQFF TGTGCCAGCAGCCTGCAGGGGACGTACAATGAGCAGTTCTTC
. TRBJ2-5 TRBV5-4 15 . CASSLGAALGETQYF TGTGCCAGCAGCCTGGGTGCGGCTTTGGGAGAGACCCAGTACTTC
. TRBJ1-3 TRBV6-1 17 . CASSEGEYRYSGNTIYF TGTGCCAGCAGTGAAGGGGAATATCGATACTCTGGAAACACCATATATTTT
TRBD2 TRBJ2-1 TRBV6-5 14 . CASSLGGGRNEQFF TGTGCCAGCAGTTTAGGCGGGGGGAGGAATGAGCAGTTCTTC
TRBD2 TRBJ2-3 TRBV5-8 18 . CASSHTYASGVSTDTQYF TGTGCCAGCAGCCATACTTATGCTAGCGGGGTTAGCACAGATACGCAGTATTTT
TRBD1 TRBJ2-7 TRBV15 13 . CATSHGQGYEQYF TGTGCCACCAGCCATGGACAGGGCTACGAGCAGTACTTC
TRBD1 TRBJ2-5 TRBV7-2 16 . CASSFQGAPVQETQYF TGTGCCAGCAGCTTCCAGGGGGCCCCCGTCCAAGAGACCCAGTACTTC
. TRBJ2-5 TRBV11-2 14 . CASSLGRVLWTQYF TGTGCCAGCAGCTTAGGAAGGGTCTTATGGACCCAGTACTTC
. TRBJ1-2 TRBV7-8 16 . CASSLGGEGLIYGYTF TGTGCCAGCAGCTTAGGGGGCGAGGGCTTGATCTATGGCTACACCTTC
TRBD2 TRBJ2-7 TRBV7-6 15 . CASSWEGTSLTEQYF TGTGCCAGCAGCTGGGAAGGGACTAGCCTTACCGAGCAGTACTTC
. TRBJ2-3 TRBV14 13 . CASSLISEDTQYF TGTGCCAGCAGCCTCATAAGCGAAGATACGCAGTATTTT
TRBD1 TRBJ1-1 TRBV11-2 16 . CASSFGRDRVNTEAFF TGTGCCAGCAGTTTCGGCCGGGACAGAGTGAACACTGAAGCTTTCTTT
. TRBJ2-7 TRBV7-9 13 . CASSFGSTYEQYF TGTGCCAGCAGCTTCGGTTCCACCTACGAGCAGTACTTC
. TRBJ1-6 TRBV27 13 . CASSLTVTSPLHF TGTGCCAGCAGTTTAACGGTCACCTCACCCCTCCACTTT
. TRBJ2-3 TRBV21-1 23 . CASSSSLYGGGAEPNGVRDTQYF TGTGCCAGCAGCTCAAGCTTGTATGGAGGGGGCGCGGAACCCAACGGGGTGAGAGATACGCAGTATTTT
. TRBJ1-3 TRBV6-1 15 . CASSEGRASGNTIYF TGTGCCAGCAGTGAAGGAAGGGCTTCCGGAAACACCATATATTTT
. TRBJ2-3 TRBV30 12 . CAWSGGTDTQYF TGTGCCTGGTCAGGGGGGACAGATACGCAGTATTTT